The rows below give T cell receptor beta chains drawn from one sample of a study of blood T cell repertoires in COVID-19. TCRdb's table, derived via immunoSEQ multiplex PCR, lists solely in-frame clones and lacks some. The sample lists under 400,000 clones; 85% to 90% were seen once. The sequenced sample consisted of peripheral blood. These receptors all stem from a woman in her 30s with COVID-19, enrolled during active disease. The CDR3 runs from the conserved cysteine through the conserved F or W. A D gene is named only where the DNA matches it firmly. Some rows have no size entry. The others give once, few or many, or a class for an expanded clone.

d_call: .
v_call: TRBV7-9
clone_size: .
j_call: TRBJ1-2
cdr3_aa: CASSSVNYGYTF
cdr3_nt: TGTGCCAGCAGTTCAGTGAACTATGGCTACACCTTC

d_call: .
v_call: TRBV14
clone_size: .
j_call: TRBJ2-1
cdr3_aa: CASSQGRGASNEQFF
cdr3_nt: TGTGCCAGCAGCCAAGGCAGGGGGGCCTCCAATGAGCAGTTCTTC

d_call: .
v_call: TRBV5-5
clone_size: .
j_call: TRBJ2-1
cdr3_aa: CASSLYQGGAYNEQFF
cdr3_nt: TGTGCCAGCAGCTTATATCAGGGGGGCGCCTACAATGAGCAGTTCTTC

d_call: .
v_call: TRBV20-1
clone_size: .
j_call: TRBJ1-1
cdr3_aa: CSASTDSTEAFF
cdr3_nt: TGCAGTGCTAGTACTGATTCGACTGAAGCTTTCTTT

d_call: .
v_call: TRBV5-1
clone_size: few
j_call: TRBJ1-2
cdr3_aa: CASSLGTANYGYTF
cdr3_nt: TGCGCCAGCAGCTTGGGGACAGCTAACTATGGCTACACCTTC

d_call: TRBD2
v_call: TRBV29-1
clone_size: .
j_call: TRBJ2-1
cdr3_aa: CSVVIGLAGEGSYNEQFF
cdr3_nt: TGCAGCGTTGTGATCGGACTAGCGGGAGAAGGGTCCTACAATGAGCAGTTCTTC

d_call: .
v_call: TRBV10-3
clone_size: .
j_call: TRBJ2-5
cdr3_aa: CAISESEGEETQYF
cdr3_nt: TGTGCCATCAGTGAGTCGGAGGGCGAGGAGACCCAGTACTTC

d_call: .
v_call: TRBV5-1
clone_size: .
j_call: TRBJ1-1
cdr3_aa: CASSLWQGNTEAFF
cdr3_nt: TGCGCCAGCAGCTTGTGGCAGGGGAACACTGAAGCTTTCTTT

d_call: .
v_call: TRBV29-1
clone_size: .
j_call: TRBJ2-3
cdr3_aa: CSVVPGSTDTQYF
cdr3_nt: TGCAGCGTTGTACCAGGAAGCACAGATACGCAGTATTTT

d_call: .
v_call: TRBV3-1/TRBV3-2
clone_size: .
j_call: TRBJ1-6
cdr3_aa: CASSQDHGGRRLF
cdr3_nt: TGTGCCAGCAGCCAAGATCACGGAGGACGTCGTCTATTT

d_call: TRBD2
v_call: TRBV2
clone_size: .
j_call: TRBJ2-1
cdr3_aa: CARDFSGRADEQFF
cdr3_nt: TGTGCCAGGGATTTTAGCGGGAGGGCCGATGAGCAGTTCTTC

d_call: TRBD1
v_call: TRBV5-1
clone_size: .
j_call: TRBJ2-7
cdr3_aa: CASSLMGQGARDEQYF
cdr3_nt: TGCGCCAGCAGCTTGATGGGACAGGGGGCGAGGGACGAGCAGTACTTC

d_call: TRBD1
v_call: TRBV6-5
clone_size: .
j_call: TRBJ1-2
cdr3_aa: CASRLDRGNYGYTF
cdr3_nt: TGTGCCAGCAGACTGGACAGGGGGAACTATGGCTACACCTTC

d_call: TRBD2
v_call: TRBV28
clone_size: .
j_call: TRBJ2-3
cdr3_aa: CASSFPAGGTDTQYF
cdr3_nt: TGTGCCAGCAGTTTTCCAGCGGGGGGCACAGATACGCAGTATTTT

d_call: .
v_call: TRBV19
clone_size: few
j_call: TRBJ2-2
cdr3_aa: CASSGVANTGELFF
cdr3_nt: TGTGCCAGTTCAGGGGTTGCGAACACCGGGGAGCTGTTTTTT

d_call: TRBD1
v_call: TRBV5-6
clone_size: .
j_call: TRBJ2-3
cdr3_aa: CASSLHRGYSTDTQYF
cdr3_nt: TGTGCCAGCAGCTTGCACAGGGGCTACAGCACAGATACGCAGTATTTT

d_call: .
v_call: TRBV27
clone_size: .
j_call: TRBJ2-2
cdr3_aa: CASSRTGTTNTGELFF
cdr3_nt: TGTGCCAGCAGTCGTACCGGGACAACGAACACCGGGGAGCTGTTTTTT

d_call: TRBD1
v_call: TRBV19
clone_size: .
j_call: TRBJ1-2
cdr3_aa: CASSLGQGGDYGYTF
cdr3_nt: TGTGCCAGTAGTCTCGGACAGGGAGGAGACTATGGCTACACCTTC

d_call: TRBD1
v_call: TRBV5-4
clone_size: .
j_call: TRBJ1-2
cdr3_aa: CASSLGFRDRGRQYGYTF
cdr3_nt: TGTGCCAGCAGCTTGGGGTTTAGGGACAGGGGACGGCAGTATGGCTACACCTTC

d_call: TRBD2
v_call: TRBV11-1
clone_size: .
j_call: TRBJ2-2
cdr3_aa: CASSPRTSGNTGELFF
cdr3_nt: TGTGCCAGCAGCCCCCGGACTAGCGGGAACACCGGGGAGCTGTTTTTT

d_call: .
v_call: TRBV6-5
clone_size: .
j_call: TRBJ1-1
cdr3_aa: CASSLTAFVTEAFF
cdr3_nt: TGTGCCAGCAGTTTGACAGCGTTTGTGACTGAAGCTTTCTTT

d_call: TRBD1
v_call: TRBV19
clone_size: few
j_call: TRBJ1-2
cdr3_aa: CASSEQGAGYGYTF
cdr3_nt: TGTGCCAGTAGTGAACAGGGGGCGGGCTATGGCTACACCTTC

d_call: .
v_call: TRBV6-5
clone_size: .
j_call: TRBJ2-1
cdr3_aa: CASSYGQTYNEQFF
cdr3_nt: TGTGCCAGCAGTTACGGCCAGACCTACAATGAGCAGTTCTTC

d_call: .
v_call: TRBV27
clone_size: .
j_call: TRBJ2-7
cdr3_aa: CASSFGGAGTGEQYF
cdr3_nt: TGTGCCAGCAGTTTTGGAGGGGCGGGTACGGGCGAGCAGTACTTC

d_call: .
v_call: TRBV6-1
clone_size: .
j_call: TRBJ2-7
cdr3_aa: CASTGTAGYEQYF
cdr3_nt: TGTGCCAGCACCGGGACGGCGGGGTACGAGCAGTACTTC

d_call: TRBD1
v_call: TRBV5-1
clone_size: .
j_call: TRBJ1-3
cdr3_aa: CASSPRLGQTGNTIYF
cdr3_nt: TGCGCCAGCAGCCCTCGCCTGGGACAGACTGGAAACACCATATATTTT

d_call: .
v_call: TRBV27
clone_size: few
j_call: TRBJ2-7
cdr3_aa: CASQTRYSYEQYF
cdr3_nt: TGTGCCAGTCAGACACGATACTCCTACGAGCAGTACTTC

d_call: TRBD1
v_call: TRBV10-2
clone_size: .
j_call: TRBJ1-2
cdr3_aa: CASSFDRAAGYTF
cdr3_nt: TGCGCCAGCAGCTTTGACAGGGCCGCCGGCTACACCTTC

d_call: TRBD1
v_call: TRBV11-3
clone_size: .
j_call: TRBJ2-2
cdr3_aa: CASSLAGGGNTGELFF
cdr3_nt: TGTGCCAGCAGCTTGGCAGGGGGCGGGAACACCGGGGAGCTGTTTTTT

d_call: TRBD1
v_call: TRBV2
clone_size: .
j_call: TRBJ1-5
cdr3_aa: CASTGQLNQPQHF
cdr3_nt: TGTGCCAGCACGGGACAGCTCAATCAGCCCCAGCATTTT

d_call: TRBD1
v_call: TRBV6-1
clone_size: .
j_call: TRBJ1-4
cdr3_aa: CASSEFGTGVEKLFF
cdr3_nt: TGTGCCAGCAGTGAATTCGGGACAGGGGTTGAAAAACTGTTTTTT

d_call: .
v_call: TRBV12-3/TRBV12-4
clone_size: .
j_call: TRBJ1-1
cdr3_aa: CASTPGTEAFF
cdr3_nt: TGTGCCAGCACCCCCGGCACTGAAGCTTTCTTT

d_call: TRBD1
v_call: TRBV10-3
clone_size: .
j_call: TRBJ2-7
cdr3_aa: CAISEHGPQGVEQYF
cdr3_nt: TGTGCCATCAGTGAGCATGGGCCCCAGGGGGTCGAGCAGTACTTC

d_call: TRBD1
v_call: TRBV6-5
clone_size: .
j_call: TRBJ1-2
cdr3_aa: CASSSGQGAGGYTF
cdr3_nt: TGTGCCAGCAGTTCCGGACAGGGTGCGGGTGGCTACACCTTC

d_call: .
v_call: TRBV28
clone_size: .
j_call: TRBJ2-7
cdr3_aa: CASSLRLSSYEQYF
cdr3_nt: TGTGCCAGCAGTTTGCGGCTATCTTCCTACGAGCAGTACTTC

d_call: .
v_call: TRBV5-4
clone_size: once
j_call: TRBJ2-5
cdr3_aa: CASSLSPEETQYF
cdr3_nt: TGTGCCAGCAGCTTGTCGCCAGAAGAGACCCAGTACTTC

d_call: .
v_call: TRBV12-5
clone_size: once
j_call: TRBJ1-1
cdr3_aa: CASALGGNTEAFF
cdr3_nt: TGTGCTAGTGCCTTGGGGGGGAACACTGAAGCTTTCTTT

d_call: .
v_call: TRBV7-8
clone_size: .
j_call: TRBJ1-6
cdr3_aa: CASSLQSDSPLHF
cdr3_nt: TGTGCCAGCAGCTTACAGTCCGATTCACCCCTCCACTTT

d_call: TRBD2
v_call: TRBV19
clone_size: .
j_call: TRBJ2-2
cdr3_aa: CASTREVNTGELFF
cdr3_nt: TGTGCCAGTACTCGGGAGGTGAACACCGGGGAGCTGTTTTTT

d_call: .
v_call: TRBV5-1
clone_size: .
j_call: TRBJ2-2
cdr3_aa: CASSLGASPTGELFF
cdr3_nt: TGCGCCAGCAGCTTGGGCGCTAGCCCGACCGGGGAGCTGTTTTTT

d_call: .
v_call: TRBV19
clone_size: .
j_call: TRBJ2-2
cdr3_aa: CASSLRGAGELFF
cdr3_nt: TGTGCCAGTAGTCTCAGGGGGGCCGGGGAGCTGTTTTTT

d_call: .
v_call: TRBV19
clone_size: .
j_call: TRBJ1-5
cdr3_aa: CASSIGRLLNQPQHF
cdr3_nt: TGTGCCAGTAGTATAGGCAGGCTTCTCAATCAGCCCCAGCATTTT

d_call: TRBD2
v_call: TRBV3-1/TRBV3-2
clone_size: .
j_call: TRBJ2-2
cdr3_aa: CASSQGAKAGPNTGELFF
cdr3_nt: TGTGCCAGCAGCCAAGGAGCAAAAGCGGGACCGAACACCGGGGAGCTGTTTTTT

d_call: .
v_call: TRBV11-2
clone_size: .
j_call: TRBJ1-1
cdr3_aa: CASSLGQNTEAFF
cdr3_nt: TGTGCCAGCAGCTTAGGACAGAACACTGAAGCTTTCTTT

d_call: TRBD1
v_call: TRBV27
clone_size: once
j_call: TRBJ1-2
cdr3_aa: CASSFQGAHSYGYTF
cdr3_nt: TGTGCCAGCAGTTTTCAGGGGGCGCATAGCTATGGCTACACCTTC

d_call: .
v_call: TRBV14
clone_size: .
j_call: TRBJ2-2
cdr3_aa: CASSQGRDTGELFF
cdr3_nt: TGTGCCAGCAGCCAAGGACGGGACACCGGGGAGCTGTTTTTT

d_call: .
v_call: TRBV11-2
clone_size: .
j_call: TRBJ2-3
cdr3_aa: CASSLDLLAGPADTQYF
cdr3_nt: TGTGCCAGCAGCTTAGACCTATTGGCGGGACCCGCAGATACGCAGTATTTT

d_call: .
v_call: TRBV30
clone_size: .
j_call: TRBJ1-6
cdr3_aa: CAWSVLTTYNSPLHF
cdr3_nt: TGTGCCTGGAGTGTACTGACTACTTATAATTCACCCCTCCACTTT

d_call: TRBD1
v_call: TRBV12-3/TRBV12-4
clone_size: .
j_call: TRBJ1-1
cdr3_aa: CASSFDRDTEAFF
cdr3_nt: TGTGCCAGCAGTTTCGACAGGGACACTGAAGCTTTCTTT

d_call: .
v_call: TRBV18
clone_size: .
j_call: TRBJ1-1
cdr3_aa: CASSPLLSTEAFF
cdr3_nt: TGTGCCAGCTCACCCCTTCTTTCCACTGAAGCTTTCTTT

d_call: .
v_call: TRBV4-1
clone_size: .
j_call: TRBJ2-4
cdr3_aa: CASSQAYQAKNIQYF
cdr3_nt: TGCGCCAGCAGCCAAGCCTACCAAGCCAAAAACATTCAGTACTTC

d_call: .
v_call: TRBV7-9
clone_size: .
j_call: TRBJ1-5
cdr3_aa: CASSPGNQPQHF
cdr3_nt: TGTGCCAGCAGCCCGGGGAATCAGCCCCAGCATTTT

d_call: .
v_call: TRBV27
clone_size: .
j_call: TRBJ2-7
cdr3_aa: CASSQSFDSIYEQYF
cdr3_nt: TGTGCCAGCAGCCAATCTTTCGACAGTATCTACGAGCAGTACTTC